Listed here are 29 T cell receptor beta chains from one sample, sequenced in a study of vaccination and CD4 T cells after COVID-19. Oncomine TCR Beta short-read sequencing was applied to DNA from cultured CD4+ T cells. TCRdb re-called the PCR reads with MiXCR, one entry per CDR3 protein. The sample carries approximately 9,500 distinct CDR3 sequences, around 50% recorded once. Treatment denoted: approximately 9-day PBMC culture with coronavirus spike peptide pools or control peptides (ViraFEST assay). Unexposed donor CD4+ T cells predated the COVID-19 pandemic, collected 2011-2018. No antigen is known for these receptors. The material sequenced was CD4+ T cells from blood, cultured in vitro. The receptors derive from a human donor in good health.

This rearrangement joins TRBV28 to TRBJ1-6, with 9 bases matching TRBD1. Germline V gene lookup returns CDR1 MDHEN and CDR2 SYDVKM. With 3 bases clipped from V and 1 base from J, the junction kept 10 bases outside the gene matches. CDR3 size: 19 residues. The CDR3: CASSLVGQGFVSYNSPLHF. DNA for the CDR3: TGTGCCAGCAGTTTGGTGGGACAGGGTTTTGTGTCCTATAATTCACCCCTCCACTTT.

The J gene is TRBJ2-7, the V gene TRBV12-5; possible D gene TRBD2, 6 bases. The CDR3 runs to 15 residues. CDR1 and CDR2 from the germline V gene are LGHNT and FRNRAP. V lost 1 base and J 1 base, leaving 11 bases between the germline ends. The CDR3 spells CASGLDAGTSYEQYF. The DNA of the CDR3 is TGTGCTAGTGGTTTGGACGCGGGAACATCCTACGAGCAGTACTTC.

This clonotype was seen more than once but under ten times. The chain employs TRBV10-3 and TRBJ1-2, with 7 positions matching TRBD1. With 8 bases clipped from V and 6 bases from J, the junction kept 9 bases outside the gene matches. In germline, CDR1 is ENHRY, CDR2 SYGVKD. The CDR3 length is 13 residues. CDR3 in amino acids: CAISGQALDGYTF. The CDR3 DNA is TGTGCCATCTCAGGACAGGCCCTCGATGGCTACACCTTC.

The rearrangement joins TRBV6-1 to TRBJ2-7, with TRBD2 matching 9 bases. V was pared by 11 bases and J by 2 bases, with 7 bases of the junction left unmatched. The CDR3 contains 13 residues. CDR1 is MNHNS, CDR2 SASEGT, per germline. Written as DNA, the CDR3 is TGTGCCGTTTCCGCGGGAGGGCCCTACGAGCAGTACTTC. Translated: CAVSAGGPYEQYF.

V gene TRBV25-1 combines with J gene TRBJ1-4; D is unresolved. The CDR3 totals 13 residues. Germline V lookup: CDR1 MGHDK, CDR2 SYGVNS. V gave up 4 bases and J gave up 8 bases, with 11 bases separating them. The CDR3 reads CASSVQVWEKLFF. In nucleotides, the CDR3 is TGTGCCAGCAGTGTCCAGGTTTGGGAAAAACTGTTTTTT.

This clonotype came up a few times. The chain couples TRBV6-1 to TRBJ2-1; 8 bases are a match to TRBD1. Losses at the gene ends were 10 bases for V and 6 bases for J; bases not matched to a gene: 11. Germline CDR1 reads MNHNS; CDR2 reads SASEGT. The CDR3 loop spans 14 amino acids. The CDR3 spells CATRTGLVSNEQFF. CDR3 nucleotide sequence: TGTGCCACCCGGACAGGGCTAGTGAGCAATGAGCAGTTCTTC.

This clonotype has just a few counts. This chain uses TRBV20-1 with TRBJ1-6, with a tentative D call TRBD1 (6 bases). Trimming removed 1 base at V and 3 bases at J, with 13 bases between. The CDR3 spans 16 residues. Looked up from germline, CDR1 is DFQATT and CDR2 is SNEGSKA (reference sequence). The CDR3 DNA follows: TGCAGTGCTAGAGCTGGGGGGGGCCTCTATAATTCACCCCTCCACTTT. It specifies CSARAGGGLYNSPLHF.

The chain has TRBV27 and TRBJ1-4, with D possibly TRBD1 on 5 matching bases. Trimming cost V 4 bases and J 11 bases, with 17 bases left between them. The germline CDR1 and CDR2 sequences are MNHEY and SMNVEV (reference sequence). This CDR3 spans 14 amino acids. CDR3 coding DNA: TGTGCCAGCAGTTCGACTCGGGGCCCCGGGAAACTGTTTTTT. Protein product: CASSSTRGPGKLFF.

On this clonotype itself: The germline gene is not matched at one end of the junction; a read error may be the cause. The CDR3 DNA follows: TGCGCCAACAGTGACGGGGGGTTCGGGCTGAAGGACCAGCCCCAGCATTTT. Translation: CANSDGGFGLKDQPQHF. The V call is TRBV10-2, the J call TRBJ1-5, with D possibly TRBD1 on 5 matching bases. This CDR3 contains 17 residues. Germline V gene lookup returns CDR1 WSHSY and CDR2 SAAADI.

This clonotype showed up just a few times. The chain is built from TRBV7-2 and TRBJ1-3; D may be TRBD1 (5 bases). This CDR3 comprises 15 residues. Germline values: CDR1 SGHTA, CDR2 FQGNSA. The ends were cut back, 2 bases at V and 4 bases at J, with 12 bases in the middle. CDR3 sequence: CASSLLGTAGNTIYF. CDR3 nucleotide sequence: TGTGCCAGCAGCTTATTAGGGACTGCGGGAAACACCATATATTTT. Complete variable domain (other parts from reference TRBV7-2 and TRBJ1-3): GAGVSQSPSNKVTEKGKDVELRCDPISGHTALYWYRQSLGQGLEFLIYFQGNSAPDKSGLPSDRFSAERTGGSVSTLTIQRTQQEDSAVYLCASSLLGTAGNTIYFGEGSWLTVV.

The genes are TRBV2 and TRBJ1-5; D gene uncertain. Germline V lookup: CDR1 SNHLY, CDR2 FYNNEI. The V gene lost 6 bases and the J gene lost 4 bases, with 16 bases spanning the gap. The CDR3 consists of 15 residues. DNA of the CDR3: TGTGCCAGCAGCTCTGACGGGCTTGCGAATCAGCCCCAGCATTTT. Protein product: CASSSDGLANQPQHF.

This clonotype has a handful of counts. CDR3 in DNA: TGCAGTGCCCCTCCCGAGGGGCCAAGAAATGAGCAGTTCTTC. Translation: CSAPPEGPRNEQFF. The V call is TRBV20-1, the J call TRBJ2-1; tentatively, D is TRBD1 or TRBD2 (5 bases each). CDR1 and CDR2 (germline): DFQATT, SNEGSKA (reference sequence). V was pared by 6 bases and J by 7 bases, with 19 bases between. CDR3 length: 14 amino acids.

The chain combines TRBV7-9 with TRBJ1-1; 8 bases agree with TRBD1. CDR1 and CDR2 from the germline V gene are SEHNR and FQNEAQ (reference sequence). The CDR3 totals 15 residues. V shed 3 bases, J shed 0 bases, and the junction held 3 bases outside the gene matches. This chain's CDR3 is CASSLAGGLNTEAFF. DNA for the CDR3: TGTGCCAGCAGCTTGGCAGGGGGCTTGAACACTGAAGCTTTCTTT.

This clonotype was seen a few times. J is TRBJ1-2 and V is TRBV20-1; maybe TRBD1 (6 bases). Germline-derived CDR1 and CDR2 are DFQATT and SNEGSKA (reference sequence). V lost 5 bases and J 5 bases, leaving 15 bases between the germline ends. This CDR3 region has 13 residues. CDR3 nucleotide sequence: TGCAGTGCTTACCGGGACACAGGATATGGCTACACCTTC. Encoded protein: CSAYRDTGYGYTF.

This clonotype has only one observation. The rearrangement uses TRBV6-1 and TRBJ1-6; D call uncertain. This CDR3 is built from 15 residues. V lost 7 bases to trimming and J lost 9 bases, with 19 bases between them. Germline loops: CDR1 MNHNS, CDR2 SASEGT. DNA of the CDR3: TGTGCCAGCATTCCAGCACCTACTAGGAGTTCACCCCTCCACTTT. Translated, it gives CASIPAPTRSSPLHF.

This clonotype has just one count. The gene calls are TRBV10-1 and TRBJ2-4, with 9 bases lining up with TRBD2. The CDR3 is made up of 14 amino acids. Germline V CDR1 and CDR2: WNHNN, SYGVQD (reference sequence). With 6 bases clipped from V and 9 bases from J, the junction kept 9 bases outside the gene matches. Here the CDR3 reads CASSQRPSGTIQYF. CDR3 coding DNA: TGCGCCAGCAGCCAGCGGCCTAGCGGGACCATTCAGTACTTC.

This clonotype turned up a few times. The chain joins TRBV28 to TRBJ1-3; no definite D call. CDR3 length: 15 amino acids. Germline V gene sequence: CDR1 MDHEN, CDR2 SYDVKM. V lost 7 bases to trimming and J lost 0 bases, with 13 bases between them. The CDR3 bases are TGTGCCAGCACCCGCCAGATCTACTCTGGAAACACCATATATTTT. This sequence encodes CASTRQIYSGNTIYF.

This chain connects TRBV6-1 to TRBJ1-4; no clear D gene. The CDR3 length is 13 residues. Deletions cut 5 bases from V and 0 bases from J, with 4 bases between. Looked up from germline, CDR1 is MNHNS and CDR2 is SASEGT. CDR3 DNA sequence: TGTGCCAGCAGTCAGGCAACTAATGAAAAACTGTTTTTT. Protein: CASSQATNEKLFF.

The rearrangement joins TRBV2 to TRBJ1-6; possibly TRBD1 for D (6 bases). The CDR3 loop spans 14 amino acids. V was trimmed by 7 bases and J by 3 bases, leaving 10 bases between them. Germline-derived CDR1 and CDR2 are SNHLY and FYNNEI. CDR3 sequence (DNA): TGTGCCAGCAATCCAGGGGACTATAATTCACCCCTCCACTTT. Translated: CASNPGDYNSPLHF.

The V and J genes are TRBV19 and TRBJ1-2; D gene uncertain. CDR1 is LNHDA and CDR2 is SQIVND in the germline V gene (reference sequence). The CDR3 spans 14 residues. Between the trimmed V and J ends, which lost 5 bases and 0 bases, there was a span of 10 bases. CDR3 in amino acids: CASSFDGANYGYTF. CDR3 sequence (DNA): TGTGCCAGTAGTTTCGACGGTGCTAACTATGGCTACACCTTC.

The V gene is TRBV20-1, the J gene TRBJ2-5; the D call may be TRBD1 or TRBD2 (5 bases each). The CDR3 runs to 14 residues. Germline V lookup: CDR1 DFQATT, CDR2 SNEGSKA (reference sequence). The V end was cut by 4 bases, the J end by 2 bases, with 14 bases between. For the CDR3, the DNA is TGCAGTGCTAACCGGGACGGAAATCAAGAGACCCAGTACTTC. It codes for CSANRDGNQETQYF.

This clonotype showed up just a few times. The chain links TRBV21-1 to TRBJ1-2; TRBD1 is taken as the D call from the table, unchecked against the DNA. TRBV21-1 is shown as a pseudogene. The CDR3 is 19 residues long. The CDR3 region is CASSPPSRDRRIRNYGYTF. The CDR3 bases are TGTGCCAGCAGCCCACCATCCCGGGACAGAAGAATCAGAAACTATGGCTACACCTTC.

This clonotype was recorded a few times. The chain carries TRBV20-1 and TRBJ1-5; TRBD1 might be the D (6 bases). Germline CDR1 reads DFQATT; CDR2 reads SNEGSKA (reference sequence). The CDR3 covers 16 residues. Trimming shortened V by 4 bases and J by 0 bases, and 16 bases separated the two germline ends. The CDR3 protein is CSAILGAGDSNQPQHF. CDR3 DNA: TGCAGTGCTATTCTGGGCGCAGGGGATAGCAATCAGCCCCAGCATTTT.

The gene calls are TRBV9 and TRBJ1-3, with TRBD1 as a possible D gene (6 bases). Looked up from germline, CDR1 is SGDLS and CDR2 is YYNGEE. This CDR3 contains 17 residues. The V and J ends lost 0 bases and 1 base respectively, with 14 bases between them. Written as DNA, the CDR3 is TGTGCCAGCAGCGTAGGGGGGGCAACAGGGTCTGGAAACACCATATATTTT. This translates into CASSVGGATGSGNTIYF.

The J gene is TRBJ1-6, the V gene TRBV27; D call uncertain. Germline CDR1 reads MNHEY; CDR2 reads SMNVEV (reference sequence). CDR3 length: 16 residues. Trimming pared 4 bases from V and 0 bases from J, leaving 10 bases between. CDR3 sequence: CASSSAGFSYNSPLHF. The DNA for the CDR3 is TGTGCCAGCAGTTCTGCGGGCTTCTCCTATAATTCACCCCTCCACTTT.

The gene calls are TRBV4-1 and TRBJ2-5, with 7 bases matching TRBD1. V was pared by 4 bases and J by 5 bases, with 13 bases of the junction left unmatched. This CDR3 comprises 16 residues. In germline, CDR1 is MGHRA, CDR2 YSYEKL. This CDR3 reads CASSPTAGTVWETQYF. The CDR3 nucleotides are TGCGCCAGCAGCCCGACCGCCGGGACAGTGTGGGAGACCCAGTACTTC.

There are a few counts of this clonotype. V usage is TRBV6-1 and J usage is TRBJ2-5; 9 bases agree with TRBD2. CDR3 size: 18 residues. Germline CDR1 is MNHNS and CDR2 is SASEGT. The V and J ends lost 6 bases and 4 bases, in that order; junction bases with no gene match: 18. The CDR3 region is CASRPGNSGGSRGETQYF. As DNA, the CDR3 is TGTGCCAGCAGGCCCGGGAATAGCGGGGGTTCCAGGGGAGAGACCCAGTACTTC.

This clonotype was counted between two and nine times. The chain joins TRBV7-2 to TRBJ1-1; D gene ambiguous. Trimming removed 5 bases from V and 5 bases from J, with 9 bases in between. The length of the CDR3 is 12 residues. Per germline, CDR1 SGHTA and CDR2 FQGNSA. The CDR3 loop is CASSHQQTEAFF. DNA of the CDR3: TGTGCCAGCAGCCACCAGCAAACTGAAGCTTTCTTT.

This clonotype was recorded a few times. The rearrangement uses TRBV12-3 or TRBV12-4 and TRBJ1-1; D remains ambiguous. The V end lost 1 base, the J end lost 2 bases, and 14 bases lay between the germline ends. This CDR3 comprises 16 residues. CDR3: CASSLGPRSVNTEAFF. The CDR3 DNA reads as TGTGCCAGCAGTTTAGGTCCCCGTTCGGTAAACACTGAAGCTTTCTTT.